This is a list of T cell receptor beta chains from one sample in a study of blood T cell repertoires in COVID-19. Generated by immunoSEQ multiplex PCR, the TCRdb table keeps only in-frame clones and is missing some. The sample consists of 140,000 to 150,000 clones, 88% of them appearing once. Sequenced: peripheral blood. The receptors derive from a woman aged 50 to 60 with acute or convalescent COVID-19. The CDR3 runs from the conserved cysteine through the conserved F or W. The D gene is left open where the match is weak. Rows give clone size only sometimes, using once, few, many, or a class for an expanded clone.

16	NA	TRBJ1-3	NA	TRBV28	CASSSGTKASGNTIYF	TGTGCCAGCAGCTCCGGGACAAAGGCCTCTGGAAACACCATATATTTT
14	NA	TRBJ2-7	once	TRBV4-1	CASSQDPGAYEQYF	TGCGCCAGCAGCCAAGATCCTGGAGCCTACGAGCAGTACTTC
13	TRBD2	TRBJ2-5	NA	TRBV19	CARGLVGKGTQYF	TGTGCCAGAGGACTAGTAGGGAAAGGGACCCAGTACTTC
13	NA	TRBJ1-2	NA	TRBV27	CASSTRGATGYTF	TGTGCCAGCAGCACACGGGGGGCCACTGGCTACACCTTC
17	NA	TRBJ2-4	NA	TRBV10-3	CAISESPNRRAKNIQYF	TGTGCCATCAGTGAGTCGCCGAACAGGCGGGCCAAAAACATTCAGTACTTC
15	TRBD1	TRBJ1-2	NA	TRBV6-5	CASVSSGQSNYGYTF	TGTGCCAGCGTGTCATCGGGACAGTCTAACTATGGCTACACCTTC
19	NA	TRBJ2-6	NA	TRBV3-1/TRBV3-2	CASSLLPGGSSPGANVLTF	TGTGCCAGCAGCCTTTTACCCGGGGGATCGAGCCCAGGGGCCAACGTCCTGACTTTC
14	TRBD1	TRBJ2-3	NA	TRBV28	CASNEGAGTDTQYF	TGTGCCAGCAATGAGGGGGCGGGCACAGATACGCAGTATTTT
14	NA	TRBJ1-4	NA	TRBV3-1/TRBV3-2	CASSPPGSNEKLFF	TGTGCCAGCAGCCCCCCCGGGTCTAATGAAAAACTGTTTTTT
14	NA	TRBJ2-5	NA	TRBV6-5	CASSRTHLDETQYF	TGTGCCAGCAGCCGGACTCATTTGGATGAGACCCAGTACTTC
14	NA	TRBJ1-2	NA	TRBV27	CASSFKGRGYGYTF	TGTGCCAGCAGTTTTAAGGGCAGGGGCTATGGCTACACCTTC
13	TRBD1	TRBJ2-5	NA	TRBV24-1	CATSEGGRETQYF	TGTGCCACCAGTGAAGGGGGCCGAGAGACCCAGTACTTC
13	TRBD2	TRBJ2-5	NA	TRBV2	CASRILAEETQYF	TGTGCCAGCAGAATACTAGCGGAAGAGACCCAGTACTTC
15	NA	TRBJ2-3	NA	TRBV6-4	CASSEVGSYTDTQYF	TGTGCCAGCAGTGAGGTGGGGAGCTACACAGATACGCAGTATTTT
15	NA	TRBJ2-1	NA	TRBV5-1	CASSFGDYSYNEQFF	TGCGCCAGCAGCTTTGGAGATTACTCCTACAATGAGCAGTTCTTC
17	TRBD2	TRBJ2-2	NA	TRBV18	CASSPGLAGILSGELFF	TGTGCCAGCTCACCCGGACTAGCGGGAATTTTATCCGGGGAGCTGTTTTTT
13	NA	TRBJ1-4	NA	TRBV4-1	CASSQDPDEKLFF	TGCGCCAGCAGCCAAGACCCTGATGAAAAACTGTTTTTT
14	NA	TRBJ2-1	NA	TRBV7-8	CASSLGLEGGEQFF	TGTGCCAGCAGCTTAGGATTGGAGGGCGGTGAGCAGTTCTTC
13	TRBD1	TRBJ2-1	NA	TRBV2	CASSGDSFNEQFF	TGTGCCAGCAGCGGGGACAGCTTCAATGAGCAGTTCTTC
15	TRBD1	TRBJ1-2	NA	TRBV6-5	CASSYAGTDLYGYTF	TGTGCCAGCAGTTACGCCGGGACAGATTTGTATGGCTACACCTTC
17	NA	TRBJ1-5	NA	TRBV6-1	CASSESGQTLRHQPQHF	TGTGCCAGCAGTGAATCAGGACAAACCCTGAGGCATCAGCCCCAGCATTTT
15	TRBD2	TRBJ2-3	once	TRBV3-1/TRBV3-2	CASSYGTSVTDTQYF	TGTGCCAGCAGCTACGGGACTAGCGTCACAGATACGCAGTATTTT
14	TRBD2	TRBJ2-2	NA	TRBV19	CASRLAGESGELFF	TGTGCCAGTAGACTAGCGGGAGAATCCGGGGAGCTGTTTTTT
14	NA	TRBJ1-1	NA	TRBV18	CASSRVREGTEAFF	TGTGCCAGCTCACGGGTGAGGGAGGGCACTGAAGCTTTCTTT
11	NA	TRBJ1-5	NA	TRBV24-1	CATTEGQPQHF	TGTGCCACCACCGAGGGTCAGCCCCAGCATTTT
16	TRBD2	TRBJ2-3	NA	TRBV2	CASSPRTSGSTDTQYF	TGTGCCAGCAGTCCCCGGACTAGCGGGAGCACAGATACGCAGTATTTT
13	TRBD1	TRBJ2-7	NA	TRBV6-4	CASSRDRGHEQYF	TGTGCCAGCAGCCGGGACAGGGGCCACGAGCAGTACTTC
10	TRBD1	TRBJ1-2	NA	TRBV5-6	CASSRGTVDF	TGTGCCAGCAGCCGCGGGACAGTGGACTTC
15	TRBD1	TRBJ1-2	NA	TRBV3-1/TRBV3-2	CASRNTDRVGYGYTF	TGTGCCAGCAGAAATACGGACAGGGTCGGGTATGGCTACACCTTC
15	NA	TRBJ2-3	NA	TRBV9	CASSPTGLSTDTQYF	TGTGCCAGCAGCCCTACGGGACTTAGCACAGATACGCAGTATTTT
16	TRBD1	TRBJ2-7	NA	TRBV5-1	CASSLGQGTFSYEQYF	TGCGCCAGCAGCCTAGGACAGGGTACGTTCTCCTACGAGCAGTACTTC
14	NA	TRBJ1-1	NA	TRBV5-1	CASSSGAGGTEAFF	TGCGCCAGCAGCTCAGGGGCGGGGGGCACTGAAGCTTTCTTT
15	NA	TRBJ1-2	NA	TRBV4-1	CASSQDPGLNYGYTF	TGCGCCAGCAGCCAGGATCCGGGACTGAACTATGGCTACACCTTC
17	NA	TRBJ2-4	once	TRBV28	CASSPMGGAGAKNIQYF	TGTGCCAGCAGTCCTATGGGGGGGGCGGGAGCCAAAAACATTCAGTACTTC
15	TRBD1	TRBJ1-1	once	TRBV14	CASSLTGRMNTEAFF	TGTGCCAGCAGCCTGACAGGGAGGATGAACACTGAAGCTTTCTTT
15	NA	TRBJ2-1	NA	TRBV9	CASSVGGEDYNEQFF	TGTGCCAGCAGCGTAGGAGGGGAGGACTACAATGAGCAGTTCTTC
16	NA	TRBJ1-5	NA	TRBV19	CASSIDQGADYQPQHF	TGTGCCAGTAGTATAGATCAAGGGGCAGACTATCAGCCCCAGCATTTT
15	NA	TRBJ1-1	NA	TRBV3-1/TRBV3-2	CASSQRGSMNTEAFF	TGTGCCAGCAGCCAACGGGGTTCGATGAACACTGAAGCTTTCTTT
14	NA	TRBJ2-5	NA	TRBV9	CASSVAGKEETQYF	TGTGCCAGCAGCGTAGCGGGGAAAGAAGAGACCCAGTACTTC
16	NA	TRBJ2-7	once	TRBV27	CASSPDPGVGAYEQYF	TGTGCCAGCAGTCCGGACCCAGGGGTAGGGGCCTACGAGCAGTACTTC
16	NA	TRBJ2-7	NA	TRBV19	CASSIASAGFSYEQYF	TGTGCCAGTAGTATAGCGTCGGCAGGGTTTTCCTACGAGCAGTACTTC
14	NA	TRBJ1-1	NA	TRBV3-1/TRBV3-2	CASSQHGMGAEAFF	TGTGCCAGCAGCCAACACGGGATGGGCGCTGAAGCTTTCTTT
15	NA	TRBJ1-1	NA	TRBV4-1	CASSQIALTGTEAFF	TGCGCCAGCAGCCAAATCGCCCTAACCGGGACTGAAGCTTTCTTT
11	NA	TRBJ2-3	NA	TRBV24-1	CATSFRDLQYF	TGTGCCACTTCATTCCGGGACTTGCAGTATTTT
13	NA	TRBJ1-2	NA	TRBV6-6	CASRPGQNYGYTF	TGTGCCAGCAGGCCAGGACAGAACTATGGCTACACCTTC
14	NA	TRBJ1-1	NA	TRBV18	CASTTERQGAEAFF	TGTGCCAGCACGACGGAGAGGCAGGGCGCTGAAGCTTTCTTT
15	NA	TRBJ1-1	NA	TRBV6-6	CASSVIAVAGTEAFF	TGTGCCAGCAGTGTTATCGCAGTGGCGGGCACTGAAGCTTTCTTT
13	TRBD1	TRBJ1-2	once	TRBV6-6	CASTPGTGRGYTF	TGTGCCAGCACCCCGGGGACAGGACGAGGCTACACCTTC
13	TRBD2	TRBJ2-3	few	TRBV7-8	CASSFRGGDTQYF	TGTGCCAGCAGCTTTAGGGGAGGGGATACGCAGTATTTT
14	TRBD2	TRBJ2-1	NA	TRBV7-9	CASGLAGGPNEQFF	TGTGCCAGCGGATTAGCGGGGGGGCCGAACGAGCAGTTCTTC
13	NA	TRBJ2-3	NA	TRBV7-2	CASSLSTQIVQYF	TGTGCCAGCAGCTTGTCAACACAGATAGTGCAGTATTTT
13	NA	TRBJ1-1	NA	TRBV12-3/TRBV12-4	CASTPRMNTEAFF	TGTGCCAGCACCCCTAGGATGAACACTGAAGCTTTCTTT
14	NA	TRBJ2-1	NA	TRBV5-1	CASSLVDTRNEQFF	TGCGCCAGCAGCTTGGTGGACACCCGCAATGAGCAGTTCTTC
13	NA	TRBJ1-2	NA	TRBV6-5	CASSYAADYGYTF	TGTGCCAGCAGTTACGCGGCTGACTATGGCTACACCTTC
14	NA	TRBJ1-2	NA	TRBV6-5	CASTNTPSNYGYTF	TGTGCCAGCACCAACACACCCTCTAACTATGGCTACACCTTC